Listed here is a single T cell receptor (beta chain). As yet, its antigen is unknown. This record belongs to a study of cytomegalovirus exposure and HLA in healthy donors. Primers included in the PCR were 60 Vbeta and 13 Jbeta primers. Data came from immunoSEQ multiplex PCR; TCRdb stores just in-frame clones and leaves some out. The table includes some 150,000 clones, 64% detected once. Study results and limitations: The authors assumed roughly uniform sequencing depth across donors for presence/absence analyses. The study had only CMV serostatus as immune exposure information. A later examination showed that TCR association rates differed by HLA locus, with DRB1 most and HLA-C fewest.

Germline values: CDR1 SNHLY, CDR2 FYNNEI. This CDR3 contains 12 residues. Trimming cost V 5 bases and J 5 bases, with 6 bases left between them. This clonotype originated in a woman aged 25 to 39 in good health and CMV-seropositive. The source material was PBMCs. The rearrangement joins TRBV2 to TRBJ1-4; D is undetermined. The CDR3 nucleotides read TGTGCCAGCAGTAGGGAGAATGAAAAACTGTTTTTT. Translating it yields CASSRENEKLFF. Full variable domain (outside the CDR3, taken from reference TRBV2 and TRBJ1-4): EPEVTQTPSHQVTQMGQEVILRCVPISNHLYFYWYRQILGQKVEFLVSFYNNEISEKSEIFDDQFSVERPDGSNFTLKIRSTKLEDSAMYFCASSRENEKLFFGSGTQLSVL.